Listed below are T cell receptor beta chains from one sample, sequenced in a study of blood T cell repertoires in COVID-19. The repertoire was sequenced with immunoSEQ multiplex PCR; TCRdb's copy has only in-frame clones and lacks some. The sample shows some 250,000 clones, 70% to 90% of them seen only once. The source material was PBMCs or T cells enriched from blood (not recorded which). The source of these receptors is a woman in her forties or fifties who had recovered from COVID-19. Both conserved end residues are part of each CDR3. D genes are given only for firm matches. Size is omitted from some rows. Given values are once, few, many or a class for expanded clones.

>-|TRBV7-9|TRBJ1-1|-
CASTPGTRTEAFF
TGTGCCAGCACCCCCGGGACACGCACTGAAGCTTTCTTT
>-|TRBV5-1|TRBJ1-3|-
CASSLEQGGNTIYF
TGCGCCAGCAGCTTGGAACAGGGAGGAAACACCATATATTTT
>-|TRBV19|TRBJ1-3|-
CASSISGSGNTIYF
TGTGCCAGTAGTATATCAGGGTCTGGAAACACCATATATTTT
>once|TRBV6-1|TRBJ1-1|-
CASSERGWAEAFF
TGTGCCAGCAGTGAAAGGGGATGGGCTGAAGCTTTCTTT
>-|TRBV7-9|TRBJ2-2|TRBD1
CASSLPKGQGRVTGELFF
TGTGCCAGCAGCTTACCAAAGGGACAGGGGCGAGTGACCGGGGAGCTGTTTTTT
>-|TRBV5-1|TRBJ2-7|-
CASSLGVIRSYEQYF
TGCGCCAGCAGCTTGGGAGTCATACGTTCCTACGAGCAGTACTTC
>-|TRBV5-1|TRBJ2-7|-
CASRAEGALTYEQYF
TGCGCCAGCAGGGCGGAGGGGGCACTCACGTACGAGCAGTACTTC
>-|TRBV2|TRBJ1-6|TRBD1
CASSGPTGGNSPLHF
TGTGCCAGCAGTGGACCGACAGGGGGCAATTCACCCCTCCACTTT
>once|TRBV28|TRBJ1-6|TRBD1
CASSGTGNSPLHF
TGTGCCAGCAGTGGGACAGGGAATTCACCCCTCCACTTT
>-|TRBV5-1|TRBJ1-2|-
CASSLKPANYGYTF
TGCGCCAGCAGCTTGAAGCCAGCGAACTATGGCTACACCTTC
>-|TRBV30|TRBJ2-7|-
CAWSRRGRGYEQYF
TGTGCCTGGAGTAGGAGGGGGCGAGGGTACGAGCAGTACTTC
>-|TRBV11-2|TRBJ2-1|TRBD2
CASSLEVWLAGVNEQFF
TGTGCCAGCAGCTTAGAGGTCTGGCTAGCGGGAGTCAATGAGCAGTTCTTC
>-|TRBV28|TRBJ1-3|TRBD1
CASVGQGAIGNTIYF
TGTGCCAGCGTTGGACAGGGGGCAATTGGAAACACCATATATTTT
>-|TRBV5-1|TRBJ2-5|-
CASSTQPGRTNPQETQYF
TGCGCCAGCAGCACGCAACCCGGGAGAACGAACCCTCAAGAGACCCAGTACTTC
>-|TRBV5-1|TRBJ1-2|-
CASSLEAGPYGYTF
TGCGCCAGCAGCTTGGAGGCAGGGCCCTATGGCTACACCTTC
>-|TRBV9|TRBJ2-3|-
CASSVVGSEADTQYF
TGTGCCAGCAGCGTAGTTGGTAGCGAGGCAGATACGCAGTATTTT
>-|TRBV5-1|TRBJ2-1|TRBD2
CASSLDSGSNEQFF
TGCGCCAGCAGCTTGGATAGCGGGAGTAATGAGCAGTTCTTC
>-|TRBV3-1/TRBV3-2|TRBJ1-6|TRBD1
CASSLGQLNNSPLHF
TGTGCCAGCAGCCTGGGACAGCTAAATAATTCACCCCTCCACTTT
>-|TRBV7-9|TRBJ1-4|TRBD1
CASSLGGTGHNEKLFF
TGTGCCAGCAGCTTAGGCGGGACAGGGCATAATGAAAAACTGTTTTTT
>few|TRBV14|TRBJ2-3|-
CASSLSGSLRDTQYF
TGTGCCAGCAGCCTGTCCGGGAGCTTAAGAGATACGCAGTATTTT
>-|TRBV12-3/TRBV12-4|TRBJ2-4|TRBD1
CASSPNRGTIQYF
TGTGCCAGCAGTCCCAACAGGGGTACCATTCAGTACTTC
>-|TRBV3-1/TRBV3-2|TRBJ2-2|-
CASSQLSTGELFF
TGTGCCAGCAGCCAATTGAGCACCGGGGAGCTGTTTTTT
>-|TRBV5-4|TRBJ1-3|TRBD1
CASSVQGDGNTIYF
TGTGCCAGCAGCGTACAGGGGGACGGAAACACCATATATTTT
>-|TRBV24-1|TRBJ2-1|TRBD1
CATRDSSYNEQFF
TGTGCCACGAGGGACAGCTCCTACAATGAGCAGTTCTTC
>few|TRBV5-6|TRBJ1-1|-
CASSLGQVRLTEAFF
TGTGCCAGCAGCTTGGGACAGGTAAGGCTCACTGAAGCTTTCTTT
>-|TRBV5-1|TRBJ1-4|TRBD1
CASTTGGATNEKLFF
TGCGCCAGCACTACAGGGGGCGCCACTAATGAAAAACTGTTTTTT
>few|TRBV30|TRBJ1-1|-
CAWSAYTEAFF
TGTGCCTGGAGTGCTTACACTGAAGCTTTCTTT
>-|TRBV5-1|TRBJ2-3|TRBD2
CASSLIGSSGQKADTQYF
TGCGCCAGCAGCTTGATCGGCTCTAGCGGACAAAAAGCAGATACGCAGTATTTT
>-|TRBV28|TRBJ2-3|TRBD2
CASSFAAGDPTDTQYF
TGTGCCAGCAGCTTCGCAGCGGGAGATCCCACAGATACGCAGTATTTT
>-|TRBV6-5|TRBJ1-1|-
CASSPGRSTEAFF
TGTGCCAGCAGTCCGGGGAGAAGCACTGAAGCTTTCTTT
>-|TRBV6-5|TRBJ1-2|TRBD1
CATTGGSNYGYTF
TGTGCCACCACAGGGGGGTCTAACTATGGCTACACCTTC
>-|TRBV5-1|TRBJ1-1|TRBD1
CASSPGQGAGAFF
TGCGCCAGCAGCCCGGGACAGGGGGCCGGGGCTTTCTTT
>-|TRBV3-1/TRBV3-2|TRBJ2-2|-
CASSPTPGELFF
TGTGCCAGCAGCCCTACCCCCGGGGAGCTGTTTTTT
>-|TRBV28|TRBJ1-2|-
CASSLGGYTGRGGYTF
TGTGCCAGCAGTTTAGGGGGTTATACGGGGAGGGGTGGCTACACCTTC
>-|TRBV6-5|TRBJ1-1|-
CASSRHLGATEAFF
TGTGCCAGCAGCCGCCATTTGGGAGCCACTGAAGCTTTCTTT
>-|TRBV7-9|TRBJ1-5|-
CASSSDSNSNQPQHF
TGTGCCAGCAGCTCGGACAGCAATAGCAATCAGCCCCAGCATTTT
>once|TRBV15|TRBJ2-5|TRBD2
CATSEISGRAETQYF
TGTGCCACCAGCGAGATTAGCGGGAGGGCGGAGACCCAGTACTTC
>-|TRBV28|TRBJ2-7|TRBD2
CAGSTSGRAGQYF
TGTGCCGGGTCGACTAGCGGGAGGGCGGGGCAGTACTTC
>-|TRBV7-7|TRBJ2-1|-
CASSLEGAGKNNEQFF
TGTGCTAGCAGCTTAGAAGGCGCAGGGAAAAACAATGAGCAGTTCTTC